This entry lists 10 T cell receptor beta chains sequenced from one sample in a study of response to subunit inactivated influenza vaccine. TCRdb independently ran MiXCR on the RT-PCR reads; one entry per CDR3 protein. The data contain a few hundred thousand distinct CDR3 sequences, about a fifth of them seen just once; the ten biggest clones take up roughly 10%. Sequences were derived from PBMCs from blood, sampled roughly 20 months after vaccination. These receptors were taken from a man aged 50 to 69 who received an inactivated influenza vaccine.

The CDR3 region has the DNA TGCAGTGTAGATACTACTAGCGGGAGAGACTACAATGAGCAGTTCTTC. Its protein is CSVDTTSGRDYNEQFF. The chain couples TRBV20-1 to TRBJ2-1, with 11 bases lining up with TRBD2. Germline V CDR1 and CDR2: DFQATT, SNEGSKA (reference sequence). This CDR3 comprises 16 residues. V was pared by 7 bases and J by 3 bases, with 11 bases of the junction left unmatched.

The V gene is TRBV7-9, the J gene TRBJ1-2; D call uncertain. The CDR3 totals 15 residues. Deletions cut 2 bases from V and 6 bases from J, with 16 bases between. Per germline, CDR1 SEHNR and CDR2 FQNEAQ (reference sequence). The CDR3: CASSLPDEWRHGYTF. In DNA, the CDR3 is TGTGCCAGCAGCTTACCCGACGAATGGAGGCATGGCTACACCTTC.

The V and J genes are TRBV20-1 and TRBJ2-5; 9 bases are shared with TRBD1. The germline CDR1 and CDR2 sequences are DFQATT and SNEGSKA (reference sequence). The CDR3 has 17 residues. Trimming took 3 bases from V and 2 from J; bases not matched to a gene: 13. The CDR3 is CSASQPGGQGFQETQYF. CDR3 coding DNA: TGCAGTGCTAGCCAACCCGGAGGACAGGGGTTTCAAGAGACCCAGTACTTC.

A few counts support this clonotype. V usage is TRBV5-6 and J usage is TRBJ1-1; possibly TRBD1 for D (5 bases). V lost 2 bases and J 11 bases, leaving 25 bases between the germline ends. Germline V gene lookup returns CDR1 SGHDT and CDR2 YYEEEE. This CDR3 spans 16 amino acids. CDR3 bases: TGTGCCAGCAGCTTCCCGACCGGGACCCCCGGAGGCGTGGCTTTCTTT. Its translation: CASSFPTGTPGGVAFF.

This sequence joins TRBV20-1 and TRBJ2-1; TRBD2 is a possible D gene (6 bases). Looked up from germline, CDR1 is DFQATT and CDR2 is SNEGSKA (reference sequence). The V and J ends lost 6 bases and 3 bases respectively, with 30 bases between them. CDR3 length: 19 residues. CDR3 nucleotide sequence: TGCAGTGCCAGCCATTTGCGGGGTACCACCCAATCAATCTACAATGAGCAGTTCTTC. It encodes CSASHLRGTTQSIYNEQFF.

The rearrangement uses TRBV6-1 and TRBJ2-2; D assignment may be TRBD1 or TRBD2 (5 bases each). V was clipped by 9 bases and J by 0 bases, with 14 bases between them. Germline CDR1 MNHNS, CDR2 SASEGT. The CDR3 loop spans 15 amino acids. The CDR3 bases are TGTGCCAGTACAACCGGGACGCCGAACACCGGGGAGCTGTTTTTT. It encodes CASTTGTPNTGELFF.

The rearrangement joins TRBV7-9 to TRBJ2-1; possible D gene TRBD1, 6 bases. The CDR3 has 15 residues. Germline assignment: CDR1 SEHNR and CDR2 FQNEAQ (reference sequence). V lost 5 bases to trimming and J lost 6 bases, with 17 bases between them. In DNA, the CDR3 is TGTGCCAGCAGCGAAACAGGGCAGGGTCTCAATGAGCAGTTCTTC. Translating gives CASSETGQGLNEQFF.

The CDR3 spells CSVAYPATEAFF. The DNA of the CDR3 is TGCAGCGTTGCTTATCCGGCCACTGAAGCTTTCTTT. The genes are TRBV29-1 and TRBJ1-1, with D uncertain. Germline CDR1 and CDR2: SQVTM and ANQGSEA. The CDR3 is 12 residues long. The V gene lost 4 bases and the J gene lost 4 bases, with 10 bases spanning the gap.

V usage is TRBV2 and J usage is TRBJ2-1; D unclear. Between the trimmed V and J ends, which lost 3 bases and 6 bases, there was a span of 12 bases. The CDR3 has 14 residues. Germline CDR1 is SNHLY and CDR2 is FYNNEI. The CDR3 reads CASSDLVASNEQFF. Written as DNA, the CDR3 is TGTGCCAGCAGTGATCTCGTGGCCTCCAATGAGCAGTTCTTC.

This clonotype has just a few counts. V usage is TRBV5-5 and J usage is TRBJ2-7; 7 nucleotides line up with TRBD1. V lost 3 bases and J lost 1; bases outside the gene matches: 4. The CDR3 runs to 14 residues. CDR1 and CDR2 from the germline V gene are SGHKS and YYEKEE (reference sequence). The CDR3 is CASSSYRGSYEQYF. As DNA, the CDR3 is TGTGCCAGCAGCTCCTACAGGGGTTCCTACGAGCAGTACTTC.